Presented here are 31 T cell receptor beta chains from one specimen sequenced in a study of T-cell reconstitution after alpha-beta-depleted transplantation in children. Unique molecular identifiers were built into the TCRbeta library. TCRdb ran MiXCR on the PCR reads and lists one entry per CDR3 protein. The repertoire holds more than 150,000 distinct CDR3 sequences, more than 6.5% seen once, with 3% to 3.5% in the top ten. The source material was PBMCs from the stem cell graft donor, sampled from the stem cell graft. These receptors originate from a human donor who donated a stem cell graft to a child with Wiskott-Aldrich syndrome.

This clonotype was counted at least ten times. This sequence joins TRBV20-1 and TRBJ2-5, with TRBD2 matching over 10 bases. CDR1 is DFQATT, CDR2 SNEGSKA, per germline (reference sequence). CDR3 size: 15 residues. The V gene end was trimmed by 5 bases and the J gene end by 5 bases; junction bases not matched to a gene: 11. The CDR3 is CSAGGLAGVSETQYF. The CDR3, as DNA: TGCAGTGCTGGTGGGCTAGCGGGAGTTTCGGAGACCCAGTACTTC.

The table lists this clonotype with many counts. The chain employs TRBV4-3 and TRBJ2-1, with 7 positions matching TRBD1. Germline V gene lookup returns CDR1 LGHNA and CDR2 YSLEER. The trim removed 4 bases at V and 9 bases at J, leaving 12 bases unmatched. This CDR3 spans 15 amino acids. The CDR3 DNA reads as TGCGCCAGCAGCCCTAGACAGGGCCTGGTGGGTGAGCAGTTCTTC. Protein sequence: CASSPRQGLVGEQFF.

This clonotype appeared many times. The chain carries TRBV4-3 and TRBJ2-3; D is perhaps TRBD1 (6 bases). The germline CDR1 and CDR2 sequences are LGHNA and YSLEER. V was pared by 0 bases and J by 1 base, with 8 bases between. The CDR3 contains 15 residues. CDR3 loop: CASSQESGGTDTQYF. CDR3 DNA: TGCGCCAGCAGCCAAGAGTCAGGGGGCACAGATACGCAGTATTTT.

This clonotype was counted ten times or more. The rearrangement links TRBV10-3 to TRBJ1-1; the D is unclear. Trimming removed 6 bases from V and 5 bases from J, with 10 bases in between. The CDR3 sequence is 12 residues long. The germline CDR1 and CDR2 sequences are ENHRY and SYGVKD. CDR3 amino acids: CAIRPPGTEAFF. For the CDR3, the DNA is TGTGCCATCAGACCACCCGGGACTGAAGCTTTCTTT.

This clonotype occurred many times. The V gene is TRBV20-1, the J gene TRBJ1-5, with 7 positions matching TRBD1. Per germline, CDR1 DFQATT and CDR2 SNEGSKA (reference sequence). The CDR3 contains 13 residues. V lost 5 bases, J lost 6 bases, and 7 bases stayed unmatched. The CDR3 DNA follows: TGCAGTGCTTATGCCAGGGGGAGTCAGCCCCAGCATTTT. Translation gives CSAYARGSQPQHF.

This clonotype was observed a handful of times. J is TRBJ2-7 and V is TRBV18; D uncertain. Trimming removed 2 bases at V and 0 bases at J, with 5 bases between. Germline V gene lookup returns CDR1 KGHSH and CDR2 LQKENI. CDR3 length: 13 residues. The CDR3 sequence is CASSPRSSYEQYF. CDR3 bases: TGTGCCAGCTCACCAAGGAGCTCCTACGAGCAGTACTTC.

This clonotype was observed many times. This CDR3 reads CASSTGESRSDTQYF. In nucleotides, the CDR3 is TGCGCCAGCAGCACAGGGGAGTCAAGATCAGATACGCAGTATTTT. The chain has TRBV5-1 and TRBJ2-3, with 7 positions matching TRBD1. This CDR3 comprises 15 residues. CDR1 is SGHRS and CDR2 is YFSETQ in the germline V gene. Trimming removed 4 bases from V and 4 bases from J; junction bases left unmatched: 9.

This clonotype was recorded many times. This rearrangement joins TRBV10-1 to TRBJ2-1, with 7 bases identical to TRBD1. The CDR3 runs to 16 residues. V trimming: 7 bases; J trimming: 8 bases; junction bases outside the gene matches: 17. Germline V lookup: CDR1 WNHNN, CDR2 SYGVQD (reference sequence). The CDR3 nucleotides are TGCGCCAGCACCGAAATAAGACAGGGTCCTTGGGATGAGCAGTTCTTC. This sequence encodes CASTEIRQGPWDEQFF.

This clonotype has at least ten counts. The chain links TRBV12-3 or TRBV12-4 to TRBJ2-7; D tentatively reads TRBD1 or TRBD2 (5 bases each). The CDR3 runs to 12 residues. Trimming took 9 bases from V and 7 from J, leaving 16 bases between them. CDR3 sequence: CASSVGGREQYF. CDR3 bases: TGTGCCAGTAGCGTTGGGGGTCGGGAGCAGTACTTC.

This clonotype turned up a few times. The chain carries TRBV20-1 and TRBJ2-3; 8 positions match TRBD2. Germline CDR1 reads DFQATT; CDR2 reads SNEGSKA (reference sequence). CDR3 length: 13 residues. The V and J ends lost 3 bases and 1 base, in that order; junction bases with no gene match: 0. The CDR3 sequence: CSARRGGTDTQYF. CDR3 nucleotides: TGCAGTGCTAGGCGGGGGGGCACAGATACGCAGTATTTT.

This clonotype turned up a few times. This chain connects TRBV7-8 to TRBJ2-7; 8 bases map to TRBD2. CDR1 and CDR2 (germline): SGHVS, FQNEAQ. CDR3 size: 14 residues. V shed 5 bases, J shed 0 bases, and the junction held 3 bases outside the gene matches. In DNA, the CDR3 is TGTGCCAGCAGCCGGGGGGGGAGCTCCTACGAGCAGTACTTC. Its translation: CASSRGGSSYEQYF.

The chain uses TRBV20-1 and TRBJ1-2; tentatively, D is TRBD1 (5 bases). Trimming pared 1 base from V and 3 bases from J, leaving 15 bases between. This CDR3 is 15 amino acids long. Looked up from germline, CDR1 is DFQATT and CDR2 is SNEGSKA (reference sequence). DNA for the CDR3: TGCAGTGCTAGAGTTCCCCGGTGGGGGGACTATGGCTACACCTTC. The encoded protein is CSARVPRWGDYGYTF.

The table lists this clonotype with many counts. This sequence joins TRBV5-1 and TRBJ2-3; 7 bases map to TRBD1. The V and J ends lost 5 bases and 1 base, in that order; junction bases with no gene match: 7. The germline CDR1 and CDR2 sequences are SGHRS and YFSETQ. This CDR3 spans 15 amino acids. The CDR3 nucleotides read TGCGCCAGCAGGCCACAGGGGAGCCGCACAGATACGCAGTATTTT. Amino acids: CASRPQGSRTDTQYF.

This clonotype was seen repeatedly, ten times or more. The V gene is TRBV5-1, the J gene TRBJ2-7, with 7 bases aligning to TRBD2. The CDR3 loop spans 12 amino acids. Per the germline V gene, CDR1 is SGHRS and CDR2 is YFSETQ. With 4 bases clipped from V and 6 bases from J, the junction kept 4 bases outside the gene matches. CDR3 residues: CASSPTSAEQYF. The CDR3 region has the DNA TGCGCCAGCAGCCCCACTAGCGCCGAGCAGTACTTC.

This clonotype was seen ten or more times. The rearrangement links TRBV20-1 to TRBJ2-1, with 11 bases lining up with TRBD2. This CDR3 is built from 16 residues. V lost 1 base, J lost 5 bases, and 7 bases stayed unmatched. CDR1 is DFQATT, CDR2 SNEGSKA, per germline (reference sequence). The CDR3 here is CSARAASGGTDNEQFF. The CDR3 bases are TGCAGTGCTAGAGCCGCTAGCGGGGGGACCGACAATGAGCAGTTCTTC.

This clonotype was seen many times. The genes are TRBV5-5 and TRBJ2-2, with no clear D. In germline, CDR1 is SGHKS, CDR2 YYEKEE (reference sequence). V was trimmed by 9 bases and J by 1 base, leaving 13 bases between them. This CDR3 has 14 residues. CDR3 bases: TGTGCCACCACACTGATGGGGAACACCGGGGAGCTGTTTTTT. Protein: CATTLMGNTGELFF. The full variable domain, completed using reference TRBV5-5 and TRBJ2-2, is DAGVTQSPTHLIKTRGQQVTLRCSPISGHKSVSWYQQVLGQGPQFIFQYYEKEERGRGNFPDRFSARQFPNYSSELNVNALLLGDSALYLCATTLMGNTGELFFGEGSRLTVL.

The CDR3 DNA is TGCAGTGTTTGGACAGGGGGCCACACCTTC. This codes for CSVWTGGHTF. The chain has TRBV20-1 and TRBJ1-2; TRBD1 aligns across 11 bases. V lost 7 bases and J lost 12; bases outside the gene matches: 4. Germline V gives CDR1 DFQATT, CDR2 SNEGSKA (reference sequence). The CDR3 loop spans 10 amino acids.

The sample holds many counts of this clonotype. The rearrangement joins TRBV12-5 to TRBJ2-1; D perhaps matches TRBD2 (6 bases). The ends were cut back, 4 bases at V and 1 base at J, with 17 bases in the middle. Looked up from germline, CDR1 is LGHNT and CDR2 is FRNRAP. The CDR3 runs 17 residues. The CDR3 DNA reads TGTGCTAGTGGTTCGCGGGACTCTTGGGTATCCTACAATGAGCAGTTCTTC. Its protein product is CASGSRDSWVSYNEQFF.

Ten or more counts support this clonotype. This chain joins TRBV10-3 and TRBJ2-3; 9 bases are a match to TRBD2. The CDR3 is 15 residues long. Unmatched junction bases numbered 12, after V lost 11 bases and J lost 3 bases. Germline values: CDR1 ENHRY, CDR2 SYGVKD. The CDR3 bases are TGTGCCGCCCGGAGTAGCGGGAGTGCGACAGATACGCAGTATTTT. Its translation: CAARSSGSATDTQYF.

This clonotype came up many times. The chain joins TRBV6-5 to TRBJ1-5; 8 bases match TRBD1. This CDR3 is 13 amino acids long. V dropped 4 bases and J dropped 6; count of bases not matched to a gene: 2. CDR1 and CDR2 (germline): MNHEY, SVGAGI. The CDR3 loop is CASSLDRGQPQHF. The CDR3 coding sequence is TGTGCCAGCAGTTTAGACAGGGGTCAGCCCCAGCATTTT.

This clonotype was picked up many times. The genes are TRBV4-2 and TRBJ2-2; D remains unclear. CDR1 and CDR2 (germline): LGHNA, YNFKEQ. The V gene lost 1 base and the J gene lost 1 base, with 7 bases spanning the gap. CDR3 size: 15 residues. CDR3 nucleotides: TGTGCCAGCAGCCAAGTCTTCCGGAACACCGGGGAGCTGTTTTTT. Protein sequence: CASSQVFRNTGELFF.

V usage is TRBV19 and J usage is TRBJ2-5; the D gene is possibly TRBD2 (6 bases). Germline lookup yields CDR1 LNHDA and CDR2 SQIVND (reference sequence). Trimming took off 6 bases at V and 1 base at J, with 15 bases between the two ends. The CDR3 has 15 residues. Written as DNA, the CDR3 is TGTGCCAGTAGCACTCAGGTAGCGGCCCAAGAGACCCAGTACTTC. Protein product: CASSTQVAAQETQYF.

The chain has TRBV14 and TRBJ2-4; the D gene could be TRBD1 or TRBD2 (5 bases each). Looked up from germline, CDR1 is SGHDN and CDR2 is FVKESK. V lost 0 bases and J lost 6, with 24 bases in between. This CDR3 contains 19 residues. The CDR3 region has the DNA TGTGCCAGCAGCCAAGAACGTAGTAGGGGCGCGTTCGGGACAAACATTCAGTACTTC. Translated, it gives CASSQERSRGAFGTNIQYF. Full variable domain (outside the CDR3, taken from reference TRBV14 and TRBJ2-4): EAGVTQFPSHSVIEKGQTVTLRCDPISGHDNLYWYRRVMGKEIKFLLHFVKESKQDESGMPNNRFLAERTGGTYSTLKVQPAELEDSGVYFCASSQERSRGAFGTNIQYFGAGTRLSVL.

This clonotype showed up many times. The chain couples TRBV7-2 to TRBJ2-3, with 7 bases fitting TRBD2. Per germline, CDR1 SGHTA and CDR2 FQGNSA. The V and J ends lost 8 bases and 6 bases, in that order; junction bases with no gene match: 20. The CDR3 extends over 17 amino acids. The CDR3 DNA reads TGTGCCAGCGAAATGTTCGGATTAGCGGGTCTGGGGGATACGCAGTATTTT. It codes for CASEMFGLAGLGDTQYF.

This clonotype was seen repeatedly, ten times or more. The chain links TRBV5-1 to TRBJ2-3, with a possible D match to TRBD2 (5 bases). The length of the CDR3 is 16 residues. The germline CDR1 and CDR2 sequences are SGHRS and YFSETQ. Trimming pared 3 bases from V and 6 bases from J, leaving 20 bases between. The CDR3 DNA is TGCGCCAGCAGCTCCCGTGGAGGCCAGGTCGGTGATACGCAGTATTTT. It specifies CASSSRGGQVGDTQYF.

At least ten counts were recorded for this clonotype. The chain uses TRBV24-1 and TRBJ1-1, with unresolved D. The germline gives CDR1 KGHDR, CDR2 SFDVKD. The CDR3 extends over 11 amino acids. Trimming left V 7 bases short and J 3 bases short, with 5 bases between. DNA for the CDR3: TGTGCCACCAGCCGGGACACTGAAGCTTTCTTT. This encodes CATSRDTEAFF.

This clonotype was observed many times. The CDR3 DNA sequence: TGTGCCAGCAGCCCTAGGGTCGGAACAGATACGCAGTATTTT. The encoded protein is CASSPRVGTDTQYF. The V gene is TRBV9, the J gene TRBJ2-3; no definite D call. V lost 4 bases to trimming and J lost 3 bases, with 12 bases between them. The germline gives CDR1 SGDLS, CDR2 YYNGEE. The length of the CDR3 is 14 residues.

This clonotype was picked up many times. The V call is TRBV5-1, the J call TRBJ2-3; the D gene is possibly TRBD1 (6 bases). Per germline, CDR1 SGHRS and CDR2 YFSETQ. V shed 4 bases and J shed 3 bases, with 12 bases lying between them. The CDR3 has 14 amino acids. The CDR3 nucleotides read TGCGCCAGCAGCCCGACAGGACGTACAGATACGCAGTATTTT. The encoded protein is CASSPTGRTDTQYF.

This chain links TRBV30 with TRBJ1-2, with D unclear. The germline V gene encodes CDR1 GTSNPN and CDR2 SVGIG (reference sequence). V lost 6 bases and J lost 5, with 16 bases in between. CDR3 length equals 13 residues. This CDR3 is CACHFRTAYGYTF. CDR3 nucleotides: TGTGCCTGCCATTTCAGGACTGCGTATGGCTACACCTTC.

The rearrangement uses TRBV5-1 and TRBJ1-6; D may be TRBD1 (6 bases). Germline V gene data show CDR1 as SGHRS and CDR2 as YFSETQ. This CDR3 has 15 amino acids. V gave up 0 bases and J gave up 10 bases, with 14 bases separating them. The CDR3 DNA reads TGCGCCAGCAGCTTGGTCGGAGGGGGACGGTCACCCCTCCACTTT. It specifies CASSLVGGGRSPLHF.

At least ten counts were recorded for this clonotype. CDR3 nucleotides: TGTGCCAGCAGCCTAGGACTCGAAGGAAAACTGTTTTTT. This encodes CASSLGLEGKLFF. This rearrangement joins TRBV14 to TRBJ1-4, with D unclear. Trimming shortened V by 4 bases and J by 10 bases, and 13 bases separated the two germline ends. Germline V gene sequence: CDR1 SGHDN, CDR2 FVKESK. The CDR3 covers 13 residues.